Listed below are T cell receptor beta chains from one sample, sequenced in a study of control samples from healthy donors and cancer patients. The repertoire was sequenced with immunoSEQ multiplex PCR; TCRdb's copy has only in-frame clones and lacks some. The data contain 150,000 or so clones, roughly 92% of them seen just once; the ten biggest clones take up 10% to 15%. Sequencing input: blood. These TCRs come from a man in his forties in good health. Each CDR3 is given with its conserved first and last residue. A D gene is named only where the DNA matches it firmly. Part of the rows lack a size; the others show once, few, many or a class for expanded clones.

TRBJ1-5	TRBV28	.	.	CASSLVVQGHDQPQHF	TGTGCCAGCAGTTTAGTTGTTCAGGGGCACGATCAGCCCCAGCATTTT
TRBJ1-5	TRBV19	.	.	CASSIQSKGYVIFQPQHF	TGTGCCAGTAGTATCCAATCCAAAGGGTACGTGATTTTTCAGCCCCAGCATTTT
TRBJ2-7	TRBV2	.	.	CASSGFRETYEQYF	TGTGCCAGCAGTGGGTTCAGGGAAACCTACGAGCAGTACTTC
TRBJ2-7	TRBV5-1	TRBD2	.	CASSPTSAGEQYF	TGCGCCAGCAGCCCGACTAGCGCTGGGGAGCAGTACTTC
TRBJ1-4	TRBV6-5	.	.	CASSYFTGSEKLFF	TGTGCCAGCAGTTACTTTACAGGGTCTGAAAAACTGTTTTTT
TRBJ2-1	TRBV19	.	.	CASSIERGQFF	TGTGCCAGTAGTATAGAGCGGGGGCAGTTCTTC
TRBJ2-7	TRBV6-5	.	.	CASSNHGGESYEQYF	TGTGCCAGCAGTAACCATGGCGGGGAATCCTACGAGCAGTACTTC
TRBJ2-5	TRBV4-3	.	.	CASSPSGRETQYF	TGCGCCAGCAGCCCTTCGGGTCGAGAGACCCAGTACTTC
TRBJ2-1	TRBV4-3	.	.	CASSQNRVKLEQFF	TGCGCCAGCAGCCAAAACAGGGTGAAACTTGAGCAGTTCTTC
TRBJ2-7	TRBV4-3	.	.	CASSQEGGGSYEQYF	TGCGCCAGCAGCCAAGAGGGAGGGGGGTCCTACGAGCAGTACTTC
TRBJ2-5	TRBV18	TRBD2	.	CASSSVSGSKETQYF	TGTGCCAGCTCATCAGTTAGCGGGAGTAAAGAGACCCAGTACTTC
TRBJ2-1	TRBV16	.	.	CASSQSWTTYNEQFF	TGTGCCAGCAGCCAATCTTGGACTACCTACAATGAGCAGTTCTTC
TRBJ2-5	TRBV7-8	.	.	CASSLVGGGLETQYF	TGTGCCAGCAGCTTAGTCGGGGGTGGGTTGGAGACCCAGTACTTC
TRBJ1-1	TRBV27	TRBD1	.	CASRVSARGNNAEAFF	TGTGCCAGCAGGGTTAGTGCCAGGGGGAATAACGCTGAAGCTTTCTTT
TRBJ1-3	TRBV9	.	.	CASSVEGVQADTIYF	TGTGCCAGCAGCGTAGAAGGAGTGCAGGCTGACACCATATATTTT
TRBJ1-2	TRBV24-1	.	.	CATSRSEFYGYTF	TGTGCCACCAGTCGGTCGGAATTCTATGGCTACACCTTC
TRBJ1-4	TRBV7-9	TRBD1	.	CASGPLWSGQGLGKLFF	TGTGCCAGCGGCCCCCTCTGGAGTGGACAGGGGTTAGGAAAACTGTTTTTT
TRBJ2-5	TRBV28	TRBD2	.	CASTQAGGMQETQYF	TGTGCCAGCACCCAAGCGGGAGGTATGCAAGAGACCCAGTACTTC
TRBJ1-6	TRBV25-1	.	.	CASSDWGGSYNSPLHF	TGTGCCAGCAGTGATTGGGGCGGCTCCTATAATTCACCCCTCCACTTT
TRBJ1-2	TRBV24-1	.	.	CATSGGFNYGYTF	TGTGCCACCAGTGGCGGGTTTAACTATGGCTACACCTTC
TRBJ1-2	TRBV24-1	.	.	CATSATREGGYTF	TGTGCCACCAGCGCGACCCGTGAAGGAGGCTACACCTTC
TRBJ2-1	TRBV27	TRBD2	.	CASSLSGAGGPSYNEQFF	TGTGCCAGCAGTTTATCTGGAGCGGGAGGGCCGTCCTACAATGAGCAGTTCTTC
TRBJ2-5	TRBV9	.	.	CASSVASGTGETQYF	TGTGCCAGCAGCGTAGCATCAGGGACGGGGGAGACCCAGTACTTC
TRBJ1-2	TRBV5-6	TRBD1	.	CASSFGTAHYGYTF	TGTGCCAGCAGCTTCGGGACAGCGCACTATGGCTACACCTTC
TRBJ2-2	TRBV24-1	TRBD1	.	CATSGPTGVETGELFF	TGTGCCACCAGTGGGCCGACAGGGGTCGAAACCGGGGAGCTGTTTTTT
TRBJ1-1	TRBV2	TRBD1	once	CASSFDRANTEAFF	TGTGCCAGCAGTTTTGACAGGGCGAACACTGAAGCTTTCTTT
TRBJ1-1	TRBV4-1	.	once	CASSQGGSTEAFF	TGCGCCAGCAGCCAAGGCGGTTCCACTGAAGCTTTCTTT
TRBJ1-4	TRBV2	.	.	CASSDWDATNEKLFF	TGTGCCAGCAGTGATTGGGACGCAACTAATGAAAAACTGTTTTTT
TRBJ2-1	TRBV29-1	.	.	CSGGTAPYNEQFF	TGCAGCGGCGGGACTGCTCCCTACAATGAGCAGTTCTTC
TRBJ1-5	TRBV20-1	.	.	CSARERAQHF	TGCAGTGCTAGAGAGAGGGCCCAGCATTTT
TRBJ1-1	TRBV4-1	.	.	CASSQEGGRMNTEAFF	TGCGCCAGCAGCCAGGAGGGAGGACGGATGAACACTGAAGCTTTCTTT
TRBJ2-1	TRBV9	.	.	CASSVEEIAVTTSYNEQFF	TGTGCCAGCAGCGTAGAGGAAATAGCGGTGACCACCTCCTACAATGAGCAGTTCTTC
TRBJ1-2	TRBV5-5	.	.	CASSPAVRGYTF	TGTGCCAGCAGCCCGGCGGTTAGAGGCTACACCTTC
TRBJ2-7	TRBV6-4	.	.	CAGSTGTEFYREQYF	TGTGCCGGAAGTACCGGGACGGAGTTTTATCGGGAGCAGTACTTC
TRBJ2-7	TRBV24-1	TRBD1	.	CATSDSRQGFYEQYF	TGTGCCACCAGTGACAGCCGACAGGGCTTCTACGAGCAGTACTTC
TRBJ1-1	TRBV6-5	.	.	CASSKASRGPEAFF	TGTGCCAGCTCCAAAGCGAGTCGTGGGCCTGAAGCTTTCTTT
TRBJ1-1	TRBV24-1	TRBD1	.	CATSDSGTGNTEAFF	TGTGCCACCAGTGATTCCGGGACAGGGAACACTGAAGCTTTCTTT
TRBJ2-1	TRBV28	TRBD2	.	CATKAGATSYNEQFF	TGTGCCACCAAAGCGGGAGCAACCTCCTACAATGAGCAGTTCTTC
TRBJ1-2	TRBV15	TRBD1	few	CATSRPRDRAPLGYTF	TGTGCCACCAGCAGGCCCCGGGACAGGGCTCCGTTGGGCTACACCTTC
TRBJ2-2	TRBV5-4	TRBD2	.	CASSLISGAGELFF	TGTGCCAGCAGCTTGATTAGCGGGGCCGGGGAGCTGTTTTTT
TRBJ2-7	TRBV27	.	.	CASSRFGERYVEQYF	TGTGCCAGCAGCCGTTTTGGGGAGCGGTACGTCGAGCAGTACTTC
TRBJ2-4	TRBV30	.	.	CAWSVRSGLAKNIQYF	TGTGCCTGGAGTGTACGGTCGGGCTTAGCCAAAAACATTCAGTACTTC
TRBJ1-5	TRBV6-1	TRBD1	.	CASSAWVGQGNQPQHF	TGTGCCAGCAGTGCGTGGGTGGGACAGGGAAATCAGCCCCAGCATTTT
TRBJ1-1	TRBV28	TRBD1	.	CASRTGTGVLKAFF	TGTGCCAGCAGGACCGGGACAGGGGTTTTAAAAGCTTTCTTT
TRBJ2-3	TRBV6-4	.	.	CASSDPQLGTDTQYF	TGTGCCAGCAGTGACCCCCAACTTGGCACAGATACGCAGTATTTT
TRBJ1-5	TRBV6-5	.	once	CASSLSSDHNQPQHF	TGTGCCAGCAGTCTTAGCAGCGATCACAATCAGCCCCAGCATTTT
TRBJ1-1	TRBV10-1	.	.	CASSEYYRLNTEAFF	TGCGCCAGCAGTGAGTATTACAGATTGAACACTGAAGCTTTCTTT
TRBJ2-7	TRBV6-6	TRBD1	.	CASSSRDRGREQYF	TGTGCCAGCAGTTCTCGGGACAGGGGGCGCGAGCAGTACTTC
TRBJ2-5	TRBV5-4	.	.	CASSLESGAETQYF	TGTGCCAGCAGCTTGGAGTCAGGGGCAGAGACCCAGTACTTC
TRBJ2-7	TRBV29-1	TRBD1	once	CSVDDGQGVQYF	TGCAGCGTTGACGACGGACAGGGGGTTCAGTACTTC
TRBJ2-1	TRBV27	.	.	CASSPRGLLYNEQFF	TGTGCCAGCAGTCCCAGGGGACTCCTCTACAATGAGCAGTTCTTC
TRBJ2-6	TRBV6-4	.	.	CASSAGTGANVLTF	TGTGCCAGCAGTGCCGGCACTGGGGCCAACGTCCTGACTTTC
TRBJ2-3	TRBV4-2	TRBD2	.	CASSQDASGMGTDTQYF	TGTGCCAGCAGCCAAGATGCTAGCGGGATGGGCACAGATACGCAGTATTTT
TRBJ2-1	TRBV7-8	.	.	CASSQVSGEQFF	TGTGCCAGCAGCCAAGTGAGCGGTGAGCAGTTCTTC